The sequence of this T cell receptor (beta chain) was determined in a study of Siglec-9 on CD8 T cells in melanoma. CDR3 length equals 15 residues. V lost 2 bases to trimming and J lost 2 bases, with 12 bases between them. Germline assignment: CDR1 MGHRA and CDR2 YSYEKL. General observations from the study: In melanoma tumors, a Siglec-9-marked effector memory CD8+ subset reportedly appeared to accumulate.

In regard to this clone: Antigen specificity is unknown.

The repertoire was sequenced with immunoSEQ multiplex PCR; TCRdb's copy has only in-frame clones and lacks some. The sample lists some 39,000 clones, 84% occurring once. Specimen: Siglec-9- CD8+ T cells sorted from blood. This TCR was recovered from a human donor in good health. This chain connects TRBV4-1 to TRBJ1-2, with D tentatively TRBD1 (6 bases). Here the CDR3 reads CASSQTRDKNYGYTF. CDR3 coding DNA: TGCGCCAGCAGCCAAACGCGGGACAAGAACTATGGCTACACCTTC.